One T cell receptor beta chain is described in this entry. Its specificity is not known. Produced via immunoSEQ multiplex PCR; TCRdb's table is partial and in-frame only. This table holds roughly 50,000 clones, around 80% found once. The data belong to a study of PD-1 blockade in mismatch repair-deficient tumors. Mismatch repair deficiency was confirmed in all patients, by PCR or immunohistochemistry. TCR sequencing covered a few patients who responded to pembrolizumab. The study's findings and limits: Rapid post-treatment expansion, then contraction, generally preceding radiologic response, marked tumor-resident clones.

V shed 1 base and J 2 bases; nucleotides not matched to a gene: 7. Germline CDR1 and CDR2: LGHNT and FRNRAP. This CDR3 spans 17 amino acids. V usage is TRBV12-5 and J usage is TRBJ1-1, with 10 bases matching TRBD1. Sequencing was performed on peripheral blood, taken 4 weeks after starting pembrolizumab. The sequence derives from an adult with mismatch repair-deficient cancer. The CDR3 loop reads CASGLATDRGRNTEAFF. The DNA of the CDR3 is TGTGCTAGTGGTTTGGCCACCGACAGGGGGCGTAACACTGAAGCTTTCTTT.